Each of the 32 T cell receptor beta chains below was sequenced from the same sample in a study of T cell responses to AZD1222 COVID-19 vaccine. Sequencing was performed with immunoSEQ multiplex PCR; in TCRdb, only in-frame clones are kept and a portion is missing. Counted here are fewer than 200,000 clones, under 95% occurring once; the ten biggest clones make up roughly 4.5%. Specimen: peripheral blood, collected on day 0 of MenACWY control vaccination. The receptors were sampled from an adult in good health.

Only one count was recorded for this clone. This rearrangement joins TRBV19 to TRBJ1-5, with 7 nucleotides matching TRBD1. The CDR3 runs to 14 residues. V shed 5 bases and J 5 bases; nucleotides not matched to a gene: 6. Germline V gene sequence: CDR1 LNHDA, CDR2 SQIVND (reference sequence). The chain's CDR3 is CASSLLDRDQPQHF. CDR3 bases: TGTGCCAGTAGTCTCCTTGACAGGGATCAGCCCCAGCATTTT.

The gene calls are TRBV27 and TRBJ2-3, with 11 bases matching TRBD1. Trimming removed 5 bases from V and 4 bases from J; junction bases left unmatched: 8. The CDR3 has 16 residues. Germline V gene lookup returns CDR1 MNHEY and CDR2 SMNVEV (reference sequence). The CDR3 loop is CASSPGTGGLADTQYF. The CDR3 coding sequence is TGTGCCAGCAGTCCCGGGACAGGGGGATTGGCAGATACGCAGTATTTT.

This clone occurred once. The chain recombines TRBV11-2 with TRBJ2-1; D remains unclear. Germline CDR1 is SGHAT and CDR2 is FQNNGV. V was cut by 4 bases and J by 13 bases, with 14 bases left in between. This CDR3 is 12 amino acids long. The CDR3 coding sequence is TGTGCCAGCAGCTCGGACCAATATAATCAGTTCTTC. This translates into CASSSDQYNQFF.

This chain connects TRBV18 to TRBJ1-1; 9 bases map to TRBD1. J lost 2 bases, V lost 2 bases, and 15 bases had no gene match. This CDR3 is 19 amino acids long. Germline V gives CDR1 KGHSH, CDR2 LQKENI. CDR3 sequence reads: CASSPSGQGQIIPNTEAFF. For the CDR3, the DNA is TGTGCCAGCTCACCATCGGGACAGGGACAAATTATTCCTAACACTGAAGCTTTCTTT.

This clone was counted once. The chain recombines TRBV27 with TRBJ1-1; D might be TRBD1 (5 bases). Germline CDR1 MNHEY, CDR2 SMNVEV (reference sequence). The CDR3 is 15 amino acids. V shed 3 bases and J shed 5 bases, with 16 bases lying between them. The CDR3 nucleotides are TGTGCCAGCAGTTTTAGGGGAAGTGTTAGGACTGAAGCTTTCTTT. Translation gives CASSFRGSVRTEAFF.

This rearrangement joins TRBV7-2 to TRBJ2-3; 12 nucleotides agree with TRBD2. This CDR3 region has 18 residues. From germline, CDR1 is SGHTA and CDR2 FQGNSA. The junction had 10 bases not matched to a gene; V was cut back by 4 bases and J by 2 bases. CDR3 coding DNA: TGTGCCAGCAGCTGGGGGAGACTAGCGGGAGACCTCACAGATACGCAGTATTTT. Its protein is CASSWGRLAGDLTDTQYF.

This rearrangement joins TRBV27 to TRBJ2-7; a possible D gene is TRBD2 (5 bases). The CDR3 runs to 15 residues. Germline V gives CDR1 MNHEY, CDR2 SMNVEV (reference sequence). Trimming shortened V by 8 bases and J by 3 bases, and 20 bases separated the two germline ends. The CDR3 is CASHPLGAGIYEQYF. The DNA for the CDR3 is TGTGCCAGCCATCCTCTCGGTGCGGGCATCTACGAGCAGTACTTC.

The genes are TRBV19 and TRBJ2-7; perhaps TRBD2 as D (5 bases). Germline CDR1 and CDR2: LNHDA and SQIVND (reference sequence). This CDR3 is 15 amino acids long. Trimming took off 6 bases at V and 2 bases at J, with 17 bases between the two ends. CDR3 protein: CASSPGVAGTYEQYF. The DNA for the CDR3 is TGTGCCAGTAGCCCCGGGGTAGCCGGGACCTACGAGCAGTACTTC.

This rearrangement joins TRBV19 to TRBJ1-5; a possible D gene is TRBD1 (6 bases). CDR3 length equals 15 residues. The V end was cut by 6 bases, the J end by 5 bases, with 17 bases between. Germline V gene lookup returns CDR1 LNHDA and CDR2 SQIVND (reference sequence). This chain's CDR3 is CASSPVRGEDQPQHF. The DNA for the CDR3 is TGTGCCAGTAGCCCAGTGAGGGGGGAAGATCAGCCCCAGCATTTT.

The V gene is TRBV9, the J gene TRBJ1-5, with D unresolved. This CDR3 comprises 14 residues. V gave up 0 bases and J gave up 4 bases, with 8 bases separating them. Germline loops: CDR1 SGDLS, CDR2 YYNGEE. CDR3 sequence (DNA): TGTGCCAGCAGCGTAGGGGTTGGAAATCAGCCCCAGCATTTT. Protein: CASSVGVGNQPQHF.

The V gene is TRBV3-1 (or the pseudogene TRBV3-2), the J gene TRBJ1-5, with D unclear. The germline V gene encodes CDR1 LGHDT and CDR2 YNNKEL (reference sequence). The CDR3 length is 15 residues. Trimming pared 0 bases from V and 0 bases from J, leaving 6 bases between. The CDR3 protein is CASSQDQNSNQPQHF. The CDR3 region has the DNA TGTGCCAGCAGCCAAGACCAGAATAGCAATCAGCCCCAGCATTTT.

The chain carries TRBV5-6 and TRBJ2-7; D is ambiguous. This CDR3 has 12 residues. V lost 0 bases and J lost 6, with 7 bases in between. Germline CDR1 and CDR2: SGHDT and YYEEEE. CDR3 region: CASSLVPREQYF. The CDR3 DNA follows: TGTGCCAGCAGCTTGGTTCCTCGCGAGCAGTACTTC.

The chain recombines TRBV7-3 with TRBJ2-1, with 11 bases that match TRBD2. Germline CDR1 is SGHTA and CDR2 is FQGTGA. V gave up 5 bases and J gave up 4 bases; unmatched junction bases: 7. CDR3 length: 16 residues. The CDR3 DNA sequence: TGTGCCAGCAGCGCCGCCGGGACTAGCGGTTACAATGAGCAGTTCTTC. Translation gives CASSAAGTSGYNEQFF.

The chain uses TRBV3-1 (or the pseudogene TRBV3-2) and TRBJ1-5; D remains ambiguous. CDR1 and CDR2 (germline): LGHDT, YNNKEL (reference sequence). V was trimmed by 3 bases and J by 4 bases, leaving 7 bases between them. CDR3 length equals 13 residues. The CDR3 DNA follows: TGTGCCAGCAGCCAGTGGGTTAATCAGCCCCAGCATTTT. It yields the protein CASSQWVNQPQHF.

V and J are TRBV7-9 and TRBJ1-1; a possible D gene is TRBD1 (6 bases). The CDR3 contains 12 residues. From germline, CDR1 is SEHNR and CDR2 FQNEAQ (reference sequence). V lost 5 bases to trimming and J lost 3 bases, with 7 bases between them. CDR3 in DNA: TGTGCCAGCAGCCAGGGGTACACTGAAGCTTTCTTT. Amino acid sequence: CASSQGYTEAFF.

The chain couples TRBV19 to TRBJ1-5; 9 bases agree with TRBD1. The CDR3 totals 14 residues. The junction had 4 bases not matched to a gene; V was cut back by 3 bases and J by 7 bases. Germline CDR1 is LNHDA and CDR2 is SQIVND (reference sequence). The CDR3 loop is CASSMGQGRQPQHF. The CDR3 DNA reads TGTGCCAGTAGTATGGGACAGGGCCGACAGCCCCAGCATTTT.

This clone was observed once. The chain has TRBV19 and TRBJ2-2; 8 nucleotides agree with TRBD2. In germline, CDR1 is LNHDA, CDR2 SQIVND (reference sequence). CDR3 length: 18 residues. V lost 5 bases to trimming and J lost 4 bases; unmatched junction nucleotides: 15. The CDR3, as DNA: TGTGCCAGTAGTTCGCGGATTAGCGGGATAATCCCCACCGGGGAGCTGTTTTTT. Translated, it gives CASSSRISGIIPTGELFF.

V gene TRBV7-9 combines with J gene TRBJ1-6; unclear D gene. The V gene's germline CDR1 is SEHNR and CDR2 FQNEAQ (reference sequence). The ends were cut back, 5 bases at V and 5 bases at J, with 19 bases in the middle. The CDR3 covers 17 residues. The CDR3, as DNA: TGTGCCAGCAGCCGCGTCCAAGGTTTCACCGATAATTCACCCCTCCACTTT. Translated: CASSRVQGFTDNSPLHF.

This rearrangement joins TRBV10-3 to TRBJ2-7; the D gene could be TRBD1 or TRBD2 (5 bases each). V was clipped by 6 bases and J by 3 bases, with 9 bases between them. CDR1 and CDR2 (germline): ENHRY, SYGVKD. The CDR3 totals 12 residues. The CDR3 sequence is CAIRGDVYEQYF. The CDR3 DNA reads as TGTGCCATCAGGGGGGACGTCTACGAGCAGTACTTC.

The genes are TRBV4-2 and TRBJ1-5; D is unclear. The CDR3 is 14 amino acids. The germline V gene encodes CDR1 LGHNA and CDR2 YNFKEQ. Trimming took 2 bases from V and 7 from J, leaving 12 bases between them. The CDR3: CASSQRRSEQPQHF. DNA of the CDR3: TGTGCCAGCAGCCAACGGAGGAGCGAGCAGCCCCAGCATTTT.

The chain links TRBV5-4 to TRBJ2-4; D is unclear. The germline V gene encodes CDR1 SGHNT and CDR2 YYREEE (reference sequence). Trimming took 2 bases from V and 0 from J, leaving 12 bases between them. This CDR3 spans 16 amino acids. In DNA form, the CDR3 reads TGTGCCAGCAGCTTCGGCTTTGAACTAGCCAAAAACATTCAGTACTTC. This gives the protein CASSFGFELAKNIQYF.

The count of this clone is one. The chain carries TRBV16 and TRBJ1-1, with 7 bases lining up with TRBD1. Germline CDR1 is KGHSY and CDR2 is FQNENV. V shed 2 bases and J 6 bases; nucleotides not matched to a gene: 9. This CDR3 spans 15 amino acids. The CDR3 bases are TGTGCCAGCAGCCAAAAGAAGACAGGGACCGCTGAAGCTTTCTTT. Translated, it gives CASSQKKTGTAEAFF.

This sequence joins TRBV4-2 and TRBJ2-7, with 8 nucleotides matching TRBD1. With V trimmed by 0 bases and J by 2 bases, 9 bases remained unmatched. Germline-derived CDR1 and CDR2 are LGHNA and YNFKEQ. The CDR3 consists of 17 residues. CDR3 in DNA: TGTGCCAGCAGCCAAGAGGAACCGTCCAGGGGGCCCTACGAGCAGTACTTC. Encoded protein: CASSQEEPSRGPYEQYF.

V gene TRBV3-1 (or the pseudogene TRBV3-2) combines with J gene TRBJ2-7; D call uncertain. Germline V lookup: CDR1 LGHDT, CDR2 YNNKEL (reference sequence). The CDR3 totals 17 residues. V was pared by 0 bases and J by 0 bases, with 15 bases between. CDR3 nucleotides: TGTGCCAGCAGCCAAGACCCCGACCTCTCCTTCTCCTACGAGCAGTACTTC. Its translation: CASSQDPDLSFSYEQYF.

The chain combines TRBV18 with TRBJ1-2, with 7 bases matching TRBD1. The J segment lost 0 bases and the V segment lost 2 bases, leaving 3 bases of the junction unmatched. Germline V gives CDR1 KGHSH, CDR2 LQKENI. This CDR3 is 15 amino acids long. The CDR3 DNA reads TGTGCCAGCTCACCATCGGGACAGTCTAACTATGGCTACACCTTC. Protein: CASSPSGQSNYGYTF.

This chain uses TRBV5-1 with TRBJ2-7; D is unclear. Germline lookup yields CDR1 SGHRS and CDR2 YFSETQ. The CDR3 length is 15 residues. Trimming cost V 7 bases and J 2 bases, with 19 bases left between them. The chain's CDR3 is CASRRDTAPPYEQYF. In nucleotides, the CDR3 is TGCGCCAGCCGGCGTGATACGGCTCCCCCCTACGAGCAGTACTTC. The complete variable domain, with remaining parts taken from reference TRBV5-1 and TRBJ2-7, reads KAGVTQTPRYLIKTRGQQVTLSCSPISGHRSVSWYQQTPGQGLQFLFEYFSETQRNKGNFPGRFSGRQFSNSRSEMNVSTLELGDSALYLCASRRDTAPPYEQYFGPGTRLTVT.

Regarding this clone: An end of the junction differs from the germline gene, which may be a read error. The chain combines TRBV25-1 with TRBJ2-7; TRBD2 matches 9 bases. This CDR3 region has 11 residues. CDR1 is MGHDK and CDR2 is SYGVNS in the germline V gene. The CDR3, as DNA: TGTGCCAGCAGTGAACCCAGCGGGAGGAACTTC. Translated, it gives CASSEPSGRNF.

This clone has a single count. V gene TRBV9 combines with J gene TRBJ2-7; D possibly corresponds to TRBD2 (6 bases). The CDR3 totals 14 residues. The germline CDR1 and CDR2 sequences are SGDLS and YYNGEE. V lost 2 bases and J lost 2, with 11 bases in between. The CDR3 loop is CASSVSPGAYEQYF. The CDR3 DNA reads TGTGCCAGCAGCGTCTCTCCGGGGGCCTACGAGCAGTACTTC.

The chain has TRBV4-2 and TRBJ2-7; D is unresolved. Trimming removed 0 bases at V and 4 bases at J, with 1 base between. The CDR3 has 11 amino acids. Germline lookup yields CDR1 LGHNA and CDR2 YNFKEQ. The CDR3, as DNA: TGTGCCAGCAGCCAAGAATACGAGCAGTACTTC. Amino acid sequence: CASSQEYEQYF.

The V gene is TRBV5-1, the J gene TRBJ1-2; D unclear. The CDR3 has 15 residues. Trimming took 0 bases from V and 0 from J, leaving 9 bases between them. From germline, CDR1 is SGHRS and CDR2 YFSETQ. CDR3 in DNA: TGCGCCAGCAGCTTGGGGGCAGTAGCTAACTATGGCTACACCTTC. Its protein product is CASSLGAVANYGYTF.

This clone was observed once. The chain links TRBV7-9 to TRBJ2-1; TRBD1 might be the D (6 bases). V gave up 5 bases and J gave up 1 base, with 12 bases separating them. This CDR3 has 15 amino acids. CDR1 SEHNR and CDR2 FQNEAQ come from the germline V gene (reference sequence). CDR3 sequence: CASSQGQFSYNEQFF. The CDR3 DNA follows: TGTGCCAGCAGCCAAGGACAGTTTTCCTACAATGAGCAGTTCTTC.

The chain is built from TRBV10-3 and TRBJ1-2, with D tentatively TRBD1 (5 bases). Germline assignment: CDR1 ENHRY and CDR2 SYGVKD. The CDR3 spans 17 residues. V was clipped by 5 bases and J by 2 bases, with 21 bases between them. The CDR3 loop is CAISYRQTGPRNYGYTF. The CDR3 DNA follows: TGTGCCATCAGTTATAGACAGACCGGACCGCGGAACTATGGCTACACCTTC.